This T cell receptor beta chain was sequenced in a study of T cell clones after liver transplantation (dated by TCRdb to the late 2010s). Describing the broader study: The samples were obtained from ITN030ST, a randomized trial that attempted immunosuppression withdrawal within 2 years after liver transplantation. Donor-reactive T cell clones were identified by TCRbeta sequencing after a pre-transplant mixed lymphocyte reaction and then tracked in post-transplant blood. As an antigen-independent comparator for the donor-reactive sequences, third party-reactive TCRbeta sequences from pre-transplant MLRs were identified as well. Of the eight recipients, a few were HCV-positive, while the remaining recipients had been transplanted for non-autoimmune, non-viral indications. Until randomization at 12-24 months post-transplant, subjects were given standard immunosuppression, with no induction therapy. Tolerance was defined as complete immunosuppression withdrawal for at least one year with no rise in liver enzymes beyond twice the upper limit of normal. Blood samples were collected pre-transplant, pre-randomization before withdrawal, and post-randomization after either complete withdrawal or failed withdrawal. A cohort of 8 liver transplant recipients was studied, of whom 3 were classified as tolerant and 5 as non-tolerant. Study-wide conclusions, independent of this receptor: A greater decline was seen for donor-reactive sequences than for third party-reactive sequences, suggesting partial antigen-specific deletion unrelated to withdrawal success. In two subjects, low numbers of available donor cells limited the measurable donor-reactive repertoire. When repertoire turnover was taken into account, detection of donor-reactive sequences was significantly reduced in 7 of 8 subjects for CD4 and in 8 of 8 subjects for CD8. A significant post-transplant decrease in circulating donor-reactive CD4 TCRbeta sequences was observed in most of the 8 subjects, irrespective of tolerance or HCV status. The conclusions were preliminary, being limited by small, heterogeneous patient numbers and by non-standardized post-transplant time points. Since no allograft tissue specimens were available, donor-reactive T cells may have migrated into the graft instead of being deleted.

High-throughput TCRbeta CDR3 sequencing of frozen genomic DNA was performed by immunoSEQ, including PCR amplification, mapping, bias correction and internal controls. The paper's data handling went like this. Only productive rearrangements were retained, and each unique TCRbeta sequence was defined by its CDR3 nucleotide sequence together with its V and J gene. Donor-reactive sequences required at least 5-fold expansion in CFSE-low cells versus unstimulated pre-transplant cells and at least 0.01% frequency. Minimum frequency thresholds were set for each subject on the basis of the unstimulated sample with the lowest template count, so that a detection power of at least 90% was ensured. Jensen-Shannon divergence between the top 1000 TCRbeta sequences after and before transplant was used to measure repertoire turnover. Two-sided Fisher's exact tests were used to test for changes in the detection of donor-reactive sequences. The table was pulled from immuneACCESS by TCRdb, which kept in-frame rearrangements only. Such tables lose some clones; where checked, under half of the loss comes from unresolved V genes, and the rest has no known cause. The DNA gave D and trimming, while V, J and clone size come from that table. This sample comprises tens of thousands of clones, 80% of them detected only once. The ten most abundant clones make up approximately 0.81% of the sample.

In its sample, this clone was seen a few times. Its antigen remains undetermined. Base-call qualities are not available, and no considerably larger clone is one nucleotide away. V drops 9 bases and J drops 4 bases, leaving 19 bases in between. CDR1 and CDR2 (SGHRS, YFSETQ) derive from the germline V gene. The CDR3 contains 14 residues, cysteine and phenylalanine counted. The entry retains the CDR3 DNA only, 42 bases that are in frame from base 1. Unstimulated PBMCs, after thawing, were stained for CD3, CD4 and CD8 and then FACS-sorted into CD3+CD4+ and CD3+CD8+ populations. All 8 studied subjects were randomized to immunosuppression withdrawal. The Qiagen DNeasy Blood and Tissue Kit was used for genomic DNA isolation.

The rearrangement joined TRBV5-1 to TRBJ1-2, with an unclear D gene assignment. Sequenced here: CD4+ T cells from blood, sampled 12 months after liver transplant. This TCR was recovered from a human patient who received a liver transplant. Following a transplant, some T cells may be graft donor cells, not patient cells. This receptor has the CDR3 CAIRREDFPYGYTF. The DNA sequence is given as TGCGCCATCCGACGGGAGGATTTTCCCTATGGCTACACCTTC.